The clone carrying this TCR beta chain occurred once. Antigen unknown. CDR3 length: 14 amino acids. Looked up from germline, CDR1 is SGHAT and CDR2 is FQNNGV. With 4 bases clipped from V and 9 bases from J, the junction kept 2 bases outside the gene matches. TCRdb's copy holds only in-frame clones and misses some; the assay was immunoSEQ multiplex PCR. This sample has roughly 120,000 clones, with about nine tenths found just once. The sample originates from a study of T cell responses to AZD1222 COVID-19 vaccine. Study-wide findings and caveats: White British ancestry dominated among donors, who included more females, and clonal diversity was possibly underestimated. The study reported that nearly half of spike-specific TCRs target unmutated variant regions. Repertoires in all cases were sampled only once the peak T cell response had passed.

This clonotype was sampled from an adult in good health. The J gene is TRBJ2-1, the V gene TRBV11-2; 14 bases are a match to TRBD2. The starting material was peripheral blood, obtained on day 0 of MenACWY control vaccination. The CDR3 bases are TGTGCCAGCAGCTCCGGACTAGCGGGAGGTGAGCAGTTCTTC. Translation: CASSSGLAGGEQFF.